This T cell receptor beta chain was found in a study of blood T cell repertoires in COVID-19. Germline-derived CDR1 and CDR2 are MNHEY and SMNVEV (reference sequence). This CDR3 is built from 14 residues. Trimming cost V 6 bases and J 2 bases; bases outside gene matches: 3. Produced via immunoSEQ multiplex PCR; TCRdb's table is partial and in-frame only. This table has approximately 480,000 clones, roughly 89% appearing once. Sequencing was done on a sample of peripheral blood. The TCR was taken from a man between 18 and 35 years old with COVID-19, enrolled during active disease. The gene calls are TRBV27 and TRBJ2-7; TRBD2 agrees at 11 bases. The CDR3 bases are TGTGCCAGCAGAACGACTAGCGGGACCTACGAGCAGTACTTC. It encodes CASRTTSGTYEQYF.